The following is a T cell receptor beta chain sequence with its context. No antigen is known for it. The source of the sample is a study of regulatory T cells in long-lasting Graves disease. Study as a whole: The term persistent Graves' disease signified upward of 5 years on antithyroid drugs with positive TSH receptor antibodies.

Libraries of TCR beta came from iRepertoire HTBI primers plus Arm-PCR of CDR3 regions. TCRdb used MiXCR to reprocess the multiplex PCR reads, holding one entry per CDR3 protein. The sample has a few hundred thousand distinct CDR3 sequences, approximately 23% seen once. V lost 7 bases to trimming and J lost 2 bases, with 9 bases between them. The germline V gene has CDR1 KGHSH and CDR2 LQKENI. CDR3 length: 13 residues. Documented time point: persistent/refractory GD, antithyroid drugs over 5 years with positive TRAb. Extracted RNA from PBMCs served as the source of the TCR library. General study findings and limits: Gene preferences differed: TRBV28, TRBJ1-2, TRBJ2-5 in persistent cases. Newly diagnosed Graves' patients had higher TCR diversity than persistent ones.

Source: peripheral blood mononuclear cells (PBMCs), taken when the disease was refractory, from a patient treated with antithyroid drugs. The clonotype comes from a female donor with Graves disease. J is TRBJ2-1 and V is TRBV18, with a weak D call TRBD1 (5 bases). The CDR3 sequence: CASLETAYNEQFF. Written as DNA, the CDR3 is TGTGCCAGCTTAGAGACAGCCTACAATGAGCAGTTCTTC.